The 18 T cell receptor beta chains below were found in one sample sequenced in a study of T-cell memory formation after mild COVID-19. TCRdb analysed the 5' RACE reads with MiXCR anew, one entry per CDR3 protein. The repertoire includes about 360,000 distinct CDR3 sequences, around 14% of them detected once, and roughly a fifth sits in the top ten. Sequencing was carried out using PBMCs or a T cell subset sorted from them (not recorded which). The receptors here all came from a young man who had mild COVID-19 (a few samples of this study predate the infection). Cell type and time point are not known.

This chain uses TRBV21-1 with TRBJ2-4; no check of the table's D call, TRBD1, against the DNA was made. TRBV21-1 is recorded as a pseudogene. CDR3 length: 16 residues. The CDR3 DNA reads TGTGCCAGCAGCCCCCAACGGGGGCGGCCCAAAAACATTCAGTACTTC. Translated: CASSPQRGRPKNIQYF.

This clonotype was seen repeatedly, ten times or more. The rearrangement uses TRBV12-3 or TRBV12-4 and TRBJ2-1; the match to TRBD2 covers 8 bases. The trim removed 6 bases at V and 3 bases at J, leaving 7 bases unmatched. This CDR3 has 15 amino acids. CDR3 sequence reads: CASSRLAGGYNEQFF. In DNA, the CDR3 is TGTGCCAGCAGCCGATTGGCGGGGGGCTACAATGAGCAGTTCTTC.

This clonotype has only a few counts. As DNA, the CDR3 is TGTGCCAGCAGTTACCTCGGGGTTCCCGGAGAGACCCAGTACTTC. Encoded protein: CASSYLGVPGETQYF. This chain connects TRBV6-2 or TRBV6-3 to TRBJ2-5; tentatively, D is TRBD2 (5 bases). CDR1 MNHEY and CDR2 SVGEGT come from the germline V gene. Trimming removed 2 bases at V and 4 bases at J, with 14 bases between. There are 15 residues in the CDR3.

V usage is TRBV6-5 and J usage is TRBJ2-1, with 8 bases identical to TRBD1. With 6 bases clipped from V and 10 bases from J, the junction kept 5 bases outside the gene matches. CDR1 MNHEY and CDR2 SVGAGI come from the germline V gene. The CDR3 sequence is 12 residues long. CDR3 protein: CASRGDRREQFF. The CDR3 DNA reads TGTGCCAGCAGAGGGGACAGGAGAGAGCAGTTCTTC.

This clonotype showed up many times. The CDR3, as DNA: TGCGCCAGCGGGGACTTTCGAAGCGCTGAAGCTTTCTTT. It is translated as CASGDFRSAEAFF. The chain joins TRBV4-1 to TRBJ1-1; weak D call: TRBD1 (5 bases). The V gene lost 8 bases and the J gene lost 6 bases, with 16 bases spanning the gap. The CDR3 spans 13 residues. Germline-derived CDR1 and CDR2 are MGHRA and YSYEKL.

This clonotype came up a few times. This chain connects TRBV12-3 or TRBV12-4 to TRBJ2-7; D is perhaps TRBD1 (5 bases). This CDR3 contains 13 residues. V was clipped by 4 bases and J by 2 bases, with 9 bases between them. CDR3 in amino acids: CASSWAGTYEQYF. CDR3 nucleotide sequence: TGTGCCAGCAGTTGGGCAGGGACCTACGAGCAGTACTTC.

The chain has TRBV6-1 and TRBJ2-5; 7 bases agree with TRBD1. J gave up 1 base and V 4 bases, and 6 bases lay outside the gene matches. The germline gives CDR1 MNHNS, CDR2 SASEGT. The CDR3 extends over 15 amino acids. CDR3 DNA: TGTGCCAGCAGTGTACCGGGACAGCCCCAAGAGACCCAGTACTTC. Amino acids: CASSVPGQPQETQYF.

The table lists this clonotype with a few counts. The rearrangement uses TRBV7-9 and TRBJ1-5, with D unresolved. Germline V CDR1 and CDR2: SEHNR, FQNEAQ (reference sequence). This CDR3 comprises 14 residues. Between the trimmed V and J ends, which lost 0 bases and 5 bases, there was a span of 8 bases. CDR3 loop: CASSLADAYQPQHF. For the CDR3, the DNA is TGTGCCAGCAGCTTAGCGGATGCATATCAGCCCCAGCATTTT.

Ten or more counts support this clonotype. The chain has TRBV7-2 and TRBJ2-1; D call uncertain. Germline CDR1 reads SGHTA; CDR2 reads FQGNSA. CDR3 length: 13 residues. V lost 8 bases and J lost 6, with 14 bases in between. The CDR3 DNA follows: TGTGCCAGCTTAAGTATGCGAGGCAATGAGCAGTTCTTC. This encodes CASLSMRGNEQFF.

V usage is TRBV7-9 and J usage is TRBJ2-3; no firm D call. V was trimmed by 0 bases and J by 0 bases, leaving 10 bases between them. There are 16 residues in the CDR3. Germline CDR1 reads SEHNR; CDR2 reads FQNEAQ (reference sequence). The CDR3 loop is CASSLASQISTDTQYF. CDR3 sequence (DNA): TGTGCCAGCAGCTTAGCGTCCCAGATTAGCACAGATACGCAGTATTTT.

This clonotype was detected a few times. V and J are TRBV7-3 and TRBJ2-5; 8 bases align to TRBD2. Germline values: CDR1 SGHTA, CDR2 FQGTGA. Losses at the gene ends were 5 bases for V and 5 bases for J; bases not matched to a gene: 10. The CDR3 runs to 15 residues. The CDR3 coding sequence is TGTGCCAGCAGCGTATCGCGGGGGGCGCTTGAGACCCAGTACTTC. Residues: CASSVSRGALETQYF.

The chain links TRBV4-1 to TRBJ1-5; D is uncertain. CDR3 length: 15 residues. CDR1 and CDR2 from the germline V gene are MGHRA and YSYEKL. V lost 0 bases and J 9 bases, leaving 15 bases between the germline ends. The CDR3 region has the DNA TGCGCCAGCAGCCAAGAGGTCTCAGAGGGATGGCCCCAGCATTTT. Amino acid sequence: CASSQEVSEGWPQHF.

This clonotype was seen more than once but under ten times. The CDR3 coding sequence is TGTGCCAGCAGCGGAGGGACGGGTCACTATGGCTACACCTTC. Translated, it gives CASSGGTGHYGYTF. The genes are TRBV7-2 and TRBJ1-2; weak D call: TRBD1 (5 bases). The CDR3 totals 14 residues. V was cut by 5 bases and J by 3 bases, with 13 bases left in between. The germline gives CDR1 SGHTA, CDR2 FQGNSA. The whole variable domain, filled in from reference TRBV7-2 and TRBJ1-2, reads GAGVSQSPSNKVTEKGKDVELRCDPISGHTALYWYRQSLGQGLEFLIYFQGNSAPDKSGLPSDRFSAERTGGSVSTLTIQRTQQEDSAVYLCASSGGTGHYGYTFGSGTRLTVV.

The CDR3 DNA is TGCGCCAGCCCCCCTAGGGGGTTCAACACCGGGGAGCTGTTTTTT. This translates into CASPPRGFNTGELFF. The J gene is TRBJ2-2, the V gene TRBV23-1; tentative D call: TRBD1 (6 bases). TRBV23-1 is given ORF status, its function remaining uncertain. Trimming took off 8 bases at V and 2 bases at J, with 15 bases between the two ends. The CDR3 is 15 amino acids.

The chain carries TRBV7-8 and TRBJ1-4; D remains unclear. V was pared by 5 bases and J by 3 bases, with 13 bases between. Germline V gene data show CDR1 as SGHVS and CDR2 as FQNEAQ. This CDR3 comprises 15 residues. The CDR3 here is CASSVVEGSNEKLFF. The CDR3 DNA reads TGTGCCAGCAGCGTAGTTGAGGGATCTAATGAAAAACTGTTTTTT.

The chain has TRBV7-9 and TRBJ2-2; perhaps TRBD2 as D (6 bases). V shed 5 bases and J shed 5 bases, with 15 bases lying between them. This CDR3 region has 15 residues. Germline V CDR1 and CDR2: SEHNR, FQNEAQ (reference sequence). The DNA of the CDR3 is TGTGCCAGCAGCCCGGGGGAGTTGTGGACCGGGGAGCTGTTTTTT. Its protein is CASSPGELWTGELFF.

This clonotype has more than one count but fewer than ten. This chain connects TRBV5-1 to TRBJ1-1; D is uncertain. V gave up 6 bases and J gave up 1 base, with 10 bases separating them. The CDR3 spans 13 residues. The V gene's germline CDR1 is SGHRS and CDR2 YFSETQ. DNA of the CDR3: TGCGCCAGCACAGAATCTCCGAACACTGAAGCTTTCTTT. Translated: CASTESPNTEAFF.

The chain joins TRBV9 to TRBJ1-2, with 7 bases that match TRBD1. Germline CDR1 SGDLS, CDR2 YYNGEE. V shed 3 bases, J shed 4 bases, and the junction held 6 bases outside the gene matches. This CDR3 is built from 14 residues. CDR3 bases: TGTGCCAGCAGCGCAACAGGGGAGGTCTATGGCTACACCTTC. Translated: CASSATGEVYGYTF.